What follows is one T cell receptor beta chain and its context. This record comes from a study of PD-L1 blockade in urothelial cancer. At the level of the study: Of 28 to 35 patients, about 25 were males with bladder-origin urothelial cancer. Blood samples contained a median about 140,000 T cells. Analyzed time points were 3 weeks (second dose) and 6 weeks after therapy began.

Indicated time point: peripheral blood 6 weeks after treatment start. Each patient's cancer was a locally advanced or metastatic urothelial carcinoma. Some clones are missing from TCRdb's copy, which holds only in-frame ones; the method was immunoSEQ multiplex PCR. The repertoire holds 66,000 or so clones, roughly 90% seen once, with roughly 10% in the top ten. This material consisted of PBMCs, taken around atezolizumab (anti-PD-L1) treatment. This receptor was obtained from a man aged 55 to 70 with urothelial cancer.

CDR3 residues: CASSLGAGGGNQPQHF. Here the CDR3 DNA reads TGTGCCAGCAGCCTAGGGGCGGGGGGTGGCAATCAGCCCCAGCATTTT. The chain combines TRBV7-9 with TRBJ1-5, with D possibly TRBD1 on 5 matching bases. V lost 5 bases and J 2 bases, leaving 16 bases between the germline ends. This CDR3 spans 16 amino acids. The germline V gene encodes CDR1 SEHNR and CDR2 FQNEAQ (reference sequence). The variable domain in full, with the rest retrieved from reference TRBV7-9 and TRBJ1-5, is DTGVSQNPRHKITKRGQNVTFRCDPISEHNRLYWYRQTLGQGPEFLTYFQNEAQLEKSRLLSDRFSAERPKGSFSTLEIQRTEQGDSAMYLCASSLGAGGGNQPQHFGDGTRLSIL.